The clone carrying this T cell receptor beta chain was detected many times. What it recognizes is unknown. TCRdb redid the calling of the multiplex PCR reads with MiXCR, one entry per CDR3 protein. This sample yields some 120,000 distinct CDR3 sequences, of which just under 20% are seen a single time; about 3.7% belongs to the top ten. The ends were cut back, 4 bases at V and 3 bases at J, with 7 bases in the middle. This CDR3 has 13 amino acids. The germline gives CDR1 MNHNY, CDR2 SVGAGI (reference sequence). This entry comes from a study of breast tumors, draining lymph nodes, adjacent tissues. Breast cancer patients provided tissue from their axillary draining lymph nodes. Whole-study results and caveats: Most tumor T cells seemingly derive from lymph node, then expand in tumor. Tumor repertoires ranked between lymph nodes and nontumor tissue in diversity, with V and J gene preferences. Tumor and nontumor repertoires were significantly more similar in luminal-like than in basal-like breast cancer.

The receptor was derived from a female donor with breast cancer. Some clones in this sample may be carry-over from other donors' samples. The specimen was axillary lymph node tissue. The genes are TRBV6-6 and TRBJ1-5; D remains unclear. This CDR3 is CASSFSINQPQHF. CDR3 DNA sequence: TGTGCCAGCAGTTTTTCTATCAATCAGCCCCAGCATTTT.